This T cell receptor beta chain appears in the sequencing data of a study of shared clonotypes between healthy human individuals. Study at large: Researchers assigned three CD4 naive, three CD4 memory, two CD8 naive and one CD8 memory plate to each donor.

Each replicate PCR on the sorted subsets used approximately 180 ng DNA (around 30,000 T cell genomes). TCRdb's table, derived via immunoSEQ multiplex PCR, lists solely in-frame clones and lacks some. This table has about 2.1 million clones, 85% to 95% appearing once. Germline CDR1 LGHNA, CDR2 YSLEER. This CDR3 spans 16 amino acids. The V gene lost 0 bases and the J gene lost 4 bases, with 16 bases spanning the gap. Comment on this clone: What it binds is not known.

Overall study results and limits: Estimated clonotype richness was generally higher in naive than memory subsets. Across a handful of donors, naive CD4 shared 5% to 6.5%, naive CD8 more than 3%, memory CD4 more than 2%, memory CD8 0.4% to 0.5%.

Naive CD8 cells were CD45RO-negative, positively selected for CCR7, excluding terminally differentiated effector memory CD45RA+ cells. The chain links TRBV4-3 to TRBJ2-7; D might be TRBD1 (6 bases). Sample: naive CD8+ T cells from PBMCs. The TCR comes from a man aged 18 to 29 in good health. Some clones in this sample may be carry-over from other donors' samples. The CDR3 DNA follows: TGCGCCAGCAGCCAAGATGGACAGCAGGCTATATACGAGCAGTACTTC. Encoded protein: CASSQDGQQAIYEQYF.